This T cell receptor beta chain was sequenced in a study of spatial heterogeneity in lung cancer. The time point was: sample taken at primary tumor resection. Study-level points and caveats: The authors estimated that about 6.6% of tumor T cells were covered for alpha chains and roughly 13% for beta chains. Expanded intratumoral alpha and beta TCR counts tracked tumor mutation counts.

TCRdb re-called the 5' RACE reads through MiXCR, storing one row per CDR3 protein. The sample consists of about 13,000 distinct CDR3 sequences, less than 6.5% of them appearing once. This clonotype was seen many times. Its specificity is unknown. Germline V lookup: CDR1 DFQATT, CDR2 SNEGSKA (reference sequence). The V end lost 5 bases, the J end lost 9 bases, and 17 bases lay between the germline ends. This CDR3 spans 13 amino acids. The specimen was lung tumor tissue, collected at surgery. V gene TRBV20-1 combines with J gene TRBJ2-1; D gene unclear. The TCR comes from a female donor with early-stage non-small cell lung cancer. The DNA of the CDR3 is TGCAGTGCTTTTCCCCCTCTGCTAAGTGAGCAGTTCTTC. It codes for CSAFPPLLSEQFF.